This TCR beta chain came from a study of blood T cell repertoires in COVID-19. Study information: Nucleic acid was either cDNA or gDNA, and it came from T cells, B-cell-depleted T cells, or PBMCs.

In the original processing: Nucleated cell counts were estimated from reference gene primer amplification. TCRdb's copy holds only in-frame clones and misses some; the assay was immunoSEQ multiplex PCR. D and trimming were read from the DNA, whereas the V and J calls and clone size are those reported in that table. Here the sample spans 40,000 to 55,000 clones, about four fifths being singletons. This clone has only a few counts. The receptor comes from a man aged 50-60 years with active COVID-19. The specimen was peripheral blood.

The CDR3, as DNA: TGTGCCAGCAGCTTAGGTCGCGGGGGCGGGAATCAGCCCCAGCATTTT. Translated, it gives CASSLGRGGGNQPQHF. This chain links TRBV11-2 with TRBJ1-5; TRBD1 might be the D (6 bases). Germline values: CDR1 SGHAT, CDR2 FQNNGV. The V and J ends lost 1 base and 4 bases respectively, with 14 bases between them. CDR3 length equals 16 residues. Full variable domain (outside the CDR3, taken from reference TRBV11-2 and TRBJ1-5): EAGVAQSPRYKIIEKRQSVAFWCNPISGHATLYWYQQILGQGPKLLIQFQNNGVVDDSQLPKDRFSAERLKGVDSTLKIQPAKLEDSAVYLCASSLGRGGGNQPQHFGDGTRLSIL.